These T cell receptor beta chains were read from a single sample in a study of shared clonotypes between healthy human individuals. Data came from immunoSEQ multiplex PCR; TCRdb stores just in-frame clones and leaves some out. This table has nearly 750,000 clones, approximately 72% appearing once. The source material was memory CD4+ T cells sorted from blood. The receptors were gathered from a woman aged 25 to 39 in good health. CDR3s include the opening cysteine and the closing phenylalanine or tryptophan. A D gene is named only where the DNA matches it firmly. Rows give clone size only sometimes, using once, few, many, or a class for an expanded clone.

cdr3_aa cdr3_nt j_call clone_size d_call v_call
CASSLASPATGANVLTF TGTGCCAGCAGCTTAGCGTCCCCGGCCACTGGGGCCAACGTCCTGACTTTC TRBJ2-6 . . TRBV7-6
CASSPARGYEQYF TGTGCCAGCAGTCCCGCGCGGGGTTACGAGCAGTACTTC TRBJ2-7 few . TRBV28
CASSPSKGTSGTYEQYF TGTGCCAGCTCACCATCAAAAGGGACTAGCGGAACCTACGAGCAGTACTTC TRBJ2-7 . TRBD2 TRBV18
CASSQDRLALGEQYF TGCGCCAGCAGCCAAGATCGACTAGCGTTAGGGGAGCAGTACTTC TRBJ2-7 few TRBD2 TRBV4-1
CASSMGHSSYEQYF TGTGCCAGTAGTATGGGACACAGTTCCTACGAGCAGTACTTC TRBJ2-7 . . TRBV19
CASSETSVGYNEQFF TGTGCCAGCAGTGAGACTAGCGTGGGATACAATGAGCAGTTCTTC TRBJ2-1 . TRBD2 TRBV2
CASQRRNAGELFF TGTGCCAGCCAGAGGAGGAATGCCGGGGAGCTGTTTTTT TRBJ2-2 . . TRBV27
CASSLGGRKDTQYF TGTGCCAGCAGCCTAGGGGGCCGCAAAGATACGCAGTATTTT TRBJ2-3 . TRBD1 TRBV6-5
CSVTRAHTDTQYF TGCAGCGTCACTAGAGCCCACACAGATACGCAGTATTTT TRBJ2-3 . . TRBV29-1
CASSSRPNTEAFF TGTGCCAGCAGCTCCCGACCGAACACTGAAGCTTTCTTT TRBJ1-1 . . TRBV7-3
CASRAGTEPSCCF TGTGCCAGCAGGGCCGGGACGGAACCCTCGTGCTGCTTC TRBJ2-7 few . TRBV2
CASSPSRNEKLFF TGTGCCAGCTCACCAAGCCGAAATGAAAAACTGTTTTTT TRBJ1-4 . . TRBV18
CASSGLAASSYEQYF TGTGCCAGCAGTGGACTAGCGGCTTCCTCCTACGAGCAGTACTTC TRBJ2-7 . TRBD2 TRBV27
CASSFTPLDNEQFF TGTGCCAGCAGCTTCACCCCCCTAGACAATGAGCAGTTCTTC TRBJ2-1 . . TRBV7-2
CASSRDSTYEQYF TGTGCCAGCAGCAGGGACAGTACCTACGAGCAGTACTTC TRBJ2-7 once TRBD1 TRBV2
CASNTGGTGLTETQYF TGTGCCAGCAACACCGGAGGGACCGGCCTTACGGAGACCCAGTACTTC TRBJ2-5 . . TRBV28
CASSPGQVNTGELFF TGTGCCAGCAGCCCGGGACAGGTGAACACCGGGGAGCTGTTTTTT TRBJ2-2 . TRBD1 TRBV9
CSVGTLNNEQFF TGCAGCGTTGGCACCCTTAACAATGAGCAGTTCTTC TRBJ2-1 once . TRBV29-1
CASSWDGAGELFF TGTGCCAGCAGCTGGGACGGTGCTGGGGAGCTGTTTTTT TRBJ2-2 . . TRBV5-4
CASSFIGPEGYEQYF TGTGCCAGCAGCTTCATCGGACCAGAGGGATACGAGCAGTACTTC TRBJ2-7 few . TRBV5-4
CASSRGSHDIGELFF TGTGCCAGCTCACGCGGGTCCCACGATATCGGGGAGCTGTTTTTT TRBJ2-2 few . TRBV18
CATPVGGAYNEQFF TGTGCCACCCCGGTGGGGGGAGCTTACAATGAGCAGTTCTTC TRBJ2-1 . . TRBV2
CAISESGLVVAVDTYEQYF TGTGCCATCAGTGAGTCGGGTCTGGTCGTAGCGGTCGATACCTACGAGCAGTACTTC TRBJ2-7 . . TRBV10-3
CASSIDLGGWMKQPQHF TGTGCCAGTAGTATAGATTTGGGGGGCTGGATGAAACAGCCCCAGCATTTT TRBJ1-5 . . TRBV19
CASSPDRASYEQYF TGTGCCAGCAGCCCGGACAGGGCCTCCTACGAGCAGTACTTC TRBJ2-7 once TRBD1 TRBV5-4
CSVEDKTGGTGGYTF TGCAGCGTTGAAGACAAGACAGGGGGAACAGGGGGCTACACCTTC TRBJ1-2 . TRBD1 TRBV29-1
CASSAHWAGINYGYTF TGTGCCAGCAGCGCCCACTGGGCAGGCATAAACTATGGCTACACCTTC TRBJ1-2 . . TRBV7-9
CASSWQDREFF TGTGCCAGCAGCTGGCAGGATAGGGAGTTCTTC TRBJ2-1 . . TRBV25-1
CASSRGALVDHTEAFF TGCGCCAGCAGCAGAGGGGCGCTGGTTGATCACACTGAAGCTTTCTTT TRBJ1-1 . . TRBV5-1
CASSRTGANEKLFF TGTGCCAGCAGCCGAACCGGGGCTAATGAAAAACTGTTTTTT TRBJ1-4 few . TRBV5-4
CASSQVTSGGLEKETQYF TGTGCCAGCAGCCAAGTTACTTCGGGGGGACTAGAAAAAGAGACCCAGTACTTC TRBJ2-5 . TRBD2 TRBV14
CASSPDTGVGGGEQYF TGTGCCAGTAGTCCCGACACCGGGGTCGGGGGGGGCGAGCAGTACTTC TRBJ2-7 once TRBD2 TRBV19
CASSPDAANTGELFF TGTGCCAGCAGCCCCGATGCCGCGAACACCGGGGAGCTGTTTTTT TRBJ2-2 many . TRBV11-1
CSVLGVGVQETQYF TGCAGCGTTTTGGGAGTAGGGGTTCAAGAGACCCAGTACTTC TRBJ2-5 many . TRBV29-1
CASSQMGGLAGYTQYF TGTGCCAGCAGCCAGATGGGTGGACTAGCGGGATATACGCAGTATTTT TRBJ2-3 . TRBD2 TRBV7-2
CASSQLRPGNTDTQYF TGTGCCAGCAGCCAACTTCGGCCAGGGAACACAGATACGCAGTATTTT TRBJ2-3 . . TRBV4-2
CASSSITYSYEQYF TGTGCCAGTAGTAGCATCACGTACTCCTACGAGCAGTACTTC TRBJ2-7 once . TRBV19
CASSHGTSGSYEQYF TGCGCCAGCAGCCATGGGACTAGCGGGAGTTACGAGCAGTACTTC TRBJ2-7 . TRBD2 TRBV4-1
CASGRTENYGYTF TGTGCCAGCGGAAGGACGGAAAACTATGGCTACACCTTC TRBJ1-2 . . TRBV27
CASSFTGRTDTQYF TGTGCCAGCAGTTTTACGGGGAGAACAGATACGCAGTATTTT TRBJ2-3 . . TRBV27
CASSVGADQTTDTQYF TGTGCCAGCAGCGTAGGAGCGGACCAAACCACAGATACGCAGTATTTT TRBJ2-3 . . TRBV9
CASTMGVGGYTF TGTGCCAGCACTATGGGGGTTGGAGGCTACACCTTC TRBJ1-2 once . TRBV28
CASSDKAGGTDTQYF TGTGCCAGCAGTGACAAGGCGGGAGGGACAGATACGCAGTATTTT TRBJ2-3 few TRBD2 TRBV6-4
CASSLAFSLAGVLGEQYF TGTGCCAGCAGCTTAGCTTTTTCCCTAGCGGGAGTCTTGGGCGAGCAGTACTTC TRBJ2-7 . TRBD2 TRBV7-2
CASSTLGGPREQFF TGTGCCAGCAGTACCCTCGGGGGCCCACGTGAGCAGTTCTTC TRBJ2-1 . . TRBV6-5
CASSLSSVLGGEQYF TGCGCCAGCAGCCTCTCCTCGGTACTTGGGGGCGAGCAGTATTTC TRBJ2-7 . . TRBV4-1
CASSGQAGSSYNEQFF TGTGCCAGCAGCGGTCAAGCGGGAAGCTCCTACAATGAGCAGTTCTTC TRBJ2-1 few TRBD2 TRBV2
CASTTGQGFYEQYF TGTGCCAGCACCACCGGACAGGGATTCTACGAGCAGTACTTC TRBJ2-7 few TRBD1 TRBV7-2
CASSAWVSSYEQYF TGTGCCAGCAGCGCCTGGGTCAGCTCCTACGAGCAGTACTTC TRBJ2-7 . . TRBV28
CASSPGAFNSNQPQHF TGTGCCAGCAGCCCCGGGGCTTTTAATAGCAATCAGCCCCAGCATTTT TRBJ1-5 . . TRBV7-9
CASSPGVTSSYEQYF TGTGCCAGCTCACCAGGGGTGACTAGTTCCTACGAGCAGTACTTC TRBJ2-7 few . TRBV18
CASSERDSNQPQHF TGTGCCAGCAGTGAAAGAGATAGCAATCAGCCCCAGCATTTT TRBJ1-5 . . TRBV25-1